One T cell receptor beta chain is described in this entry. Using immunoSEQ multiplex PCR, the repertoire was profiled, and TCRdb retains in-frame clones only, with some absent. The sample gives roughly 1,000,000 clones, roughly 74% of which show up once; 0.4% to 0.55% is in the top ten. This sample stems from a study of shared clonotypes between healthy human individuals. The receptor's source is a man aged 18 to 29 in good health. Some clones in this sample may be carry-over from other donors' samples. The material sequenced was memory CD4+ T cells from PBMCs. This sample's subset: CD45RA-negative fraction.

The DNA for the CDR3 is TGTGCCAGCAGTTCCCCAGGGGCTAACTATGGCTACACCTTC. It yields the protein CASSSPGANYGYTF. The J gene is TRBJ1-2, the V gene TRBV28; D is perhaps TRBD1 (6 bases). V was clipped by 4 bases and J by 0 bases, with 9 bases between them. This CDR3 is built from 14 residues. Germline V gene lookup returns CDR1 MDHEN and CDR2 SYDVKM.